This section outlines one T cell receptor (beta chain) sequence together with its context. This entry is derived from a study of technical replicates of blood from a few donors. Sequencing was performed with immunoSEQ multiplex PCR; in TCRdb, only in-frame clones are kept and a portion is missing. The sample carries tens of thousands of clones, approximately 95% recorded once. The length of the CDR3 is 14 residues. The V end was cut by 3 bases, the J end by 1 base, with 10 bases between. CDR1 is SGHNT, CDR2 YYREEE, per germline (reference sequence). The material sequenced was T cells isolated from PBMCs. The receptor was derived from a human donor in good health. This chain connects TRBV5-4 to TRBJ2-5; maybe TRBD1 (6 bases). In DNA form, the CDR3 reads TGTGCCAGCAGCTCAGGACAGATCCAAGAGACCCAGTACTTC. Translating it yields CASSSGQIQETQYF.